Below are 10 T cell receptor beta chains sequenced from a single sample in a study of T cell repertoires in cytomegalovirus infection. These receptors' antigens are unknown. TCRdb recomputed calls from the reads with MiXCR, one row per CDR3 protein. The sample lists some 590,000 distinct CDR3 sequences, around two fifths seen once, with 40% to 60% in the top ten. The sequenced sample was cultured PBMCs, obtained from culture after CMV antigen stimulation. All receptors derive from a human donor in good health (CMV status not recorded). Some clones in this sample may be carry-over from other donors' samples.

V gene TRBV6-5 combines with J gene TRBJ2-7, with 13 bases fitting TRBD2. Germline CDR1 MNHEY, CDR2 SVGAGI. The CDR3 is 17 residues long. The V gene end was trimmed by 2 bases and the J gene end by 2 bases; junction bases not matched to a gene: 6. The CDR3 region is CASSYGLGLAGAYEQYF. The DNA for the CDR3 is TGTGCCAGCAGTTACGGGTTAGGACTAGCGGGGGCCTACGAGCAGTACTTC.

The CDR3 nucleotides read TGTGCCAGCAGTTTATCGGGGGGTGGCGAAAAACTGTTTTTT. Translation gives CASSLSGGGEKLFF. The rearrangement joins TRBV12-3 or TRBV12-4 to TRBJ1-4; D is possibly TRBD1 (5 bases). V was trimmed by 2 bases and J by 8 bases, leaving 12 bases between them. The CDR3 has 14 residues.

This clonotype has only a few counts. V and J are TRBV19 and TRBJ2-1, with D hard to call. Germline values: CDR1 LNHDA, CDR2 SQIVND (reference sequence). V shed 10 bases and J shed 2 bases, with 12 bases lying between them. CDR3 length: 13 amino acids. The DNA for the CDR3 is TGTGCCACGTCCTTGGACGCCTACAATGAGCAGTTCTTC. Translating it yields CATSLDAYNEQFF.

The V gene is TRBV20-1, the J gene TRBJ2-7; the D gene could be TRBD1 or TRBD2 (5 bases each). This CDR3 spans 14 amino acids. The V gene's germline CDR1 is DFQATT and CDR2 SNEGSKA (reference sequence). This CDR3 reads CKVGVWDDPYEQYF. CDR3 coding DNA: TGCAAGGTAGGGGTTTGGGACGATCCCTACGAGCAGTACTTC.

This clonotype has only a few counts. This chain joins TRBV6-2 or TRBV6-3 and TRBJ2-7; 7 bases line up with TRBD1. The CDR3 length is 13 residues. The V gene's germline CDR1 is MNHEY and CDR2 SVGEGT. The junction had 5 bases not matched to a gene; V was cut back by 3 bases and J by 6 bases. The CDR3 bases are TGTGCCAGCAGTTATAGTCAGGGGGTCGAGCAGTACTTC. Its translation is CASSYSQGVEQYF.

This clonotype has only a few counts. This chain links TRBV7-9 with TRBJ1-6; no reliable D call. Germline CDR1 and CDR2: SEHNR and FQNEAQ (reference sequence). V lost 3 bases, J lost 5 bases, and 8 bases lay in between. This CDR3 is 14 amino acids long. The CDR3 is CASSFDGHNSPLHF. The CDR3, as DNA: TGTGCCAGCAGCTTCGACGGTCATAATTCACCCCTCCACTTT.

The chain carries TRBV2 and TRBJ2-5; TRBD2 might be the D (5 bases). The germline V gene has CDR1 SNHLY and CDR2 FYNNEI. The V end lost 0 bases, the J end lost 5 bases, and 7 bases lay between the germline ends. CDR3 size: 13 residues. CDR3: CASSEAPGETQYF. The CDR3 nucleotides read TGTGCCAGCAGTGAAGCCCCGGGGGAGACCCAGTACTTC.

The rearrangement uses TRBV19 and TRBJ1-5, with D perhaps TRBD1 (5 bases). This CDR3 is 15 amino acids long. V lost 7 bases and J 0 bases, leaving 13 bases between the germline ends. The germline V gene encodes CDR1 LNHDA and CDR2 SQIVND (reference sequence). CDR3 loop: CASTPPGLSNQPQHF. The DNA of the CDR3 is TGTGCCAGTACCCCTCCAGGGCTTAGCAATCAGCCCCAGCATTTT.

This clonotype was seen a few times. The chain joins TRBV28 to TRBJ1-2, with TRBD1 as a possible D gene (6 bases). The germline CDR1 and CDR2 sequences are MDHEN and SYDVKM. CDR3 length: 13 amino acids. Trimming stripped 6 bases from V and 6 bases from J, with 14 bases between. Written as DNA, the CDR3 is TGTGCCAGCAGCCATAACAGGGAGCATGGCTACACCTTC. Its translation is CASSHNREHGYTF.

This clonotype was recorded a few times. CDR3 residues: CASNTLGGRQETQYF. CDR3 sequence (DNA): TGTGCCAGCAACACACTTGGGGGTCGGCAAGAGACCCAGTACTTC. The chain combines TRBV2 with TRBJ2-5; D may be TRBD1 or TRBD2 (5 bases each). The V gene's germline CDR1 is SNHLY and CDR2 FYNNEI. The V and J ends lost 7 bases and 2 bases respectively, with 17 bases between them. The CDR3 consists of 15 residues.